This TCR beta chain was sequenced in a study of blood T cell repertoires in COVID-19. Across the study: There were acute and convalescent COVID-19 samples, and they came from the United States, Italy and Spain. PBMCs, B-cell-depleted T cells, or T cells were the source of the cDNA or gDNA that made up the material.

Authors' analysis steps: How many nucleated cells were present was estimated from reference gene primer amplification. Data came from immunoSEQ multiplex PCR; TCRdb stores just in-frame clones and leaves some out. V and J calls and clone size are given by that table; D and trimming were obtained from the DNA. The profile covers about 68,000 clones, with just under 80% appearing a single time and 5% to 6.5% taken by the ten largest. CDR1 and CDR2 (germline): MNHEY, SVGAGI. CDR3 length equals 13 residues. V was pared by 8 bases and J by 6 bases, with 10 bases of the junction left unmatched. Sequencing was performed on peripheral blood. V is TRBV6-5 and J is TRBJ2-7; 7 bases agree with TRBD2. This receptor was taken from a woman aged 55-69 years with acute or convalescent COVID-19. The CDR3 reads CASRGTTPPEQYF. Written as DNA, the CDR3 is TGTGCCAGCCGAGGGACTACCCCCCCCGAGCAGTACTTC.